The 17 T cell receptor beta chains listed next were all sequenced from one sample in a study of cytomegalovirus exposure and HLA in healthy donors. The primer mix had 60 Vbeta and 13 Jbeta primers. Some clones are missing from TCRdb's copy, which holds only in-frame ones; the method was immunoSEQ multiplex PCR. Here the sample spans tens of thousands of clones, roughly 82% being singletons. The source material was PBMCs. The receptor set was obtained from a man aged 18 to 30 in good health and CMV-seronegative.

The V and J genes are TRBV2 and TRBJ2-7; D is unresolved. Trimming took off 6 bases at V and 0 bases at J, with 9 bases between the two ends. The germline gives CDR1 SNHLY, CDR2 FYNNEI. The CDR3 is 13 residues long. CDR3 sequence: CASRARFSYEQYF. CDR3 nucleotide sequence: TGTGCCAGCAGAGCTAGGTTCTCCTACGAGCAGTACTTC. The whole variable domain, filled in from reference TRBV2 and TRBJ2-7, reads EPEVTQTPSHQVTQMGQEVILRCVPISNHLYFYWYRQILGQKVEFLVSFYNNEISEKSEIFDDQFSVERPDGSNFTLKIRSTKLEDSAMYFCASRARFSYEQYFGPGTRLTVT.

The V and J genes are TRBV6-4 and TRBJ2-1; TRBD1 matches at 8 bases. The CDR3 length is 12 residues. Per germline, CDR1 MRHNA and CDR2 SNTAGT. V was pared by 6 bases and J by 8 bases, with 3 bases of the junction left unmatched. The CDR3: CASRGQADEQFF. The CDR3 DNA is TGTGCCAGCAGGGGACAGGCTGATGAGCAGTTCTTC.

The sample holds one count of this clone. The chain combines TRBV7-9 with TRBJ1-3; D not resolved. The germline V and J ends were trimmed by 1 base and 4 bases, with 8 bases remaining between them. CDR3 length: 14 residues. Germline V gene data show CDR1 as SEHNR and CDR2 as FQNEAQ (reference sequence). The chain's CDR3 is CASSLGLPGNTIYF. The CDR3 DNA reads as TGTGCCAGCAGCTTAGGACTTCCAGGAAACACCATATATTTT.

The V and J genes are TRBV7-6 and TRBJ2-2; 8 nucleotides line up with TRBD1. The trim removed 8 bases at V and 6 bases at J, leaving 8 bases unmatched. The CDR3 sequence is 14 residues long. Per the germline V gene, CDR1 is SGHVS and CDR2 is FNYEAQ. The CDR3 is CASWPGGAAGELFF. The CDR3 DNA is TGTGCCAGCTGGCCAGGGGGCGCGGCCGGGGAGCTGTTTTTT. Full variable domain (remainder filled in from reference TRBV7-6 and TRBJ2-2): GAGVSQSPRYKVTKRGQDVALRCDPISGHVSLYWYRQALGQGPEFLTYFNYEAQQDKSGLPNDRFSAERPEGSISTLTIQRTEQRDSAMYRCASWPGGAAGELFFGEGSRLTVL.

Note on this clone: The junction differs from germline at one of its ends, possibly a read error. The V call is TRBV6-5, the J call TRBJ2-1, with 10 positions matching TRBD1. The CDR3 spans 14 residues. Germline loops: CDR1 MNHEY, CDR2 SVGAGI. CDR3 sequence: CDSNPGTGVIEQFF. CDR3 nucleotides: TGTGACAGCAATCCCGGGACAGGGGTCATCGAGCAGTTCTTC.

A single count supports this clone. The rearrangement joins TRBV19 to TRBJ1-4; 7 bases map to TRBD1. J was trimmed by 7 bases and V by 8 bases; bases with no gene match: 10. This CDR3 is built from 14 residues. The germline V gene encodes CDR1 LNHDA and CDR2 SQIVND (reference sequence). CDR3 DNA: TGTGCCAGTCGACGAACGGGACAGATTGAAAAACTGTTTTTT. It encodes CASRRTGQIEKLFF.

This clone was counted once. The gene calls are TRBV6-5 and TRBJ1-5, with 7 bases aligning to TRBD1. The V segment lost 6 bases and the J segment 4 bases; nucleotides outside the gene matches: 6. In germline, CDR1 is MNHEY, CDR2 SVGAGI. CDR3 size: 14 residues. For the CDR3, the DNA is TGTGCCAGCAGCCACTACAGGGGAAATCAGCCCCAGCATTTT. Translation gives CASSHYRGNQPQHF.

In this sample, this clone turned up a few times. V usage is TRBV4-2 and J usage is TRBJ1-1; 8 nucleotides agree with TRBD1. The V segment lost 0 bases and the J segment 1 base; nucleotides outside the gene matches: 4. The CDR3 is made up of 16 amino acids. Germline V gene lookup returns CDR1 LGHNA and CDR2 YNFKEQ. In DNA, the CDR3 is TGTGCCAGCAGCCAAGATTGGGGGACAGGGAACACTGAAGCTTTCTTT. This sequence encodes CASSQDWGTGNTEAFF.

The genes are TRBV30 and TRBJ2-1; D is possibly TRBD2 (6 bases). V lost 6 bases and J lost 8, with 20 bases in between. CDR3 length equals 14 residues. Germline V CDR1 and CDR2: GTSNPN, SVGIG (reference sequence). The chain's CDR3 is CACSRGGALYEQFF. The CDR3 DNA sequence: TGTGCCTGTTCGAGGGGCGGGGCACTTTATGAGCAGTTCTTC.

The chain is built from TRBV19 and TRBJ2-7; tentative D call: TRBD1 (7 bases). Germline CDR1 and CDR2: LNHDA and SQIVND (reference sequence). CDR3 length equals 11 residues. V lost 5 bases to trimming and J lost 6 bases, with 8 bases between them. CDR3 in amino acids: CASSQGGEQYF. In DNA, the CDR3 is TGTGCCAGTAGTCAGGGGGGCGAGCAGTACTTC.

The J gene is TRBJ2-5, the V gene TRBV5-4; 12 positions agree with TRBD2. Germline trimming cut 0 bases from V and 4 bases from J; bases unmatched to any gene: 10. This CDR3 spans 18 amino acids. Germline-derived CDR1 and CDR2 are SGHNT and YYREEE (reference sequence). The CDR3 sequence is CASSLGASGGAGRETQYF. The CDR3 coding sequence is TGTGCCAGCAGCTTGGGGGCTAGCGGGGGGGCTGGTAGAGAGACCCAGTACTTC.

This clone was seen a handful of times. The genes are TRBV6-5 and TRBJ2-7; no definite D call. The CDR3 contains 14 residues. V gave up 3 bases and J gave up 3 bases, with 12 bases separating them. Germline CDR1 and CDR2: MNHEY and SVGAGI. The DNA of the CDR3 is TGTGCCAGCAGTTATAACTCTAGGTTCTACGAGCAGTACTTC. The encoded protein is CASSYNSRFYEQYF.

The chain is built from TRBV13 and TRBJ2-7, with a possible D match to TRBD2 (5 bases). V shed 4 bases and J shed 3 bases, with 10 bases lying between them. Germline CDR1 PRHDT, CDR2 FYEKMQ (reference sequence). CDR3 length: 13 amino acids. DNA for the CDR3: TGTGCCAGCAGCTCAAACAGCGGCTACGAGCAGTACTTC. Its protein product is CASSSNSGYEQYF.

V and J are TRBV6-5 and TRBJ2-7; 10 bases agree with TRBD2. This CDR3 has 14 amino acids. Germline V lookup: CDR1 MNHEY, CDR2 SVGAGI. The V and J ends lost 6 bases and 2 bases, in that order; junction bases with no gene match: 4. For the CDR3, the DNA is TGTGCCAGCAGCGAGACTAGCGGGCCCTACGAGCAGTACTTC. Encoded protein: CASSETSGPYEQYF.

The V gene is TRBV27, the J gene TRBJ2-1; TRBD2 matches 9 bases. The CDR3 loop spans 17 amino acids. J gave up 2 bases and V 0 bases, and 5 bases lay outside the gene matches. The germline gives CDR1 MNHEY, CDR2 SMNVEV (reference sequence). Written as DNA, the CDR3 is TGTGCCAGCAGTTTATCGGCTAGCGGGGAGGCCTACAATGAGCAGTTCTTC. It encodes CASSLSASGEAYNEQFF.

This clone came up a few times. This chain links TRBV6-1 with TRBJ1-5; 7 positions match TRBD1. Trimming removed 0 bases from V and 4 bases from J; junction bases left unmatched: 9. This CDR3 has 17 residues. Per germline, CDR1 MNHNS and CDR2 SASEGT. The CDR3 sequence is CASSEALLGDRNQPQHF. CDR3 nucleotides: TGTGCCAGCAGTGAAGCGCTTCTGGGGGACAGAAATCAGCCCCAGCATTTT.

This chain uses TRBV7-2 with TRBJ2-1; 13 bases line up with TRBD2. V shed 5 bases, J shed 0 bases, and the junction held 10 bases outside the gene matches. This CDR3 comprises 19 residues. The V gene's germline CDR1 is SGHTA and CDR2 FQGNSA. CDR3 loop: CASSLGLAGSLSSYNEQFF. CDR3 nucleotide sequence: TGTGCCAGCAGCCTGGGACTAGCGGGGTCCTTGAGCTCCTACAATGAGCAGTTCTTC. Full variable domain (outside the CDR3, taken from reference TRBV7-2 and TRBJ2-1): GAGVSQSPSNKVTEKGKDVELRCDPISGHTALYWYRQSLGQGLEFLIYFQGNSAPDKSGLPSDRFSAERTGGSVSTLTIQRTQQEDSAVYLCASSLGLAGSLSSYNEQFFGPGTRLTVL.